Below are 6 T cell receptor beta chains sequenced from a single sample in a study of human CD4 T cells and Enterobacteriaceae. The memory gate held CD4+ cells that were not CD45RA+CCR7+CD95- naive cells, over 98% pure. The method was immunoSEQ multiplex PCR; TCRdb's version includes in-frame clones alone and lacks a portion of them. The sample contains just under 30,000 clones, approximately 84% of which appear only once. The sequenced sample consisted of memory CD4+ T cells from blood. The receptor set was obtained from a human donor in good health.

This chain links TRBV28 with TRBJ1-4; the D gene is possibly TRBD1 (6 bases). Trimming cost V 3 bases and J 2 bases, with 7 bases left between them. CDR3 size: 14 residues. CDR1 MDHEN and CDR2 SYDVKM come from the germline V gene. The CDR3 protein is CASSFDRTNEKLFF. CDR3 DNA sequence: TGTGCCAGCAGTTTCGACAGGACTAATGAAAAACTGTTTTTT.

The chain carries TRBV5-4 and TRBJ1-1; no clear D. The CDR3 length is 16 residues. CDR1 is SGHNT and CDR2 is YYREEE in the germline V gene (reference sequence). The germline V and J ends were trimmed by 3 bases and 2 bases, with 17 bases remaining between them. CDR3 in amino acids: CASSSAGRAINTEAFF. CDR3 in DNA: TGTGCCAGCAGCTCGGCTGGACGGGCTATCAACACTGAAGCTTTCTTT. The full variable domain, with the rest looked up from reference TRBV5-4 and TRBJ1-1, is ETGVTQSPTHLIKTRGQQVTLRCSSQSGHNTVSWYQQALGQGPQFIFQYYREEENGRGNFPPRFSGLQFPNYSSELNVNALELDDSALYLCASSSAGRAINTEAFFGQGTRLTVV.

The genes are TRBV5-6 and TRBJ1-2; TRBD1 matches 9 bases. The CDR3 covers 15 residues. V trimming: 4 bases; J trimming: 9 bases; junction bases outside the gene matches: 13. Germline-derived CDR1 and CDR2 are SGHDT and YYEEEE. The DNA of the CDR3 is TGTGCCAGCAGCCGGGAGGGACAGGGAAATTGGCGCTACACCTTC. Its protein product is CASSREGQGNWRYTF. Variable domain in full (rest from reference TRBV5-6 and TRBJ1-2): DAGVTQSPTHLIKTRGQQVTLRCSPKSGHDTVSWYQQALGQGPQFIFQYYEEEERQRGNFPDRFSGHQFPNYSSELNVNALLLGDSALYLCASSREGQGNWRYTFGSGTRLTVV.

The table lists this clone with a count of one. The chain employs TRBV2 and TRBJ1-4; D gene unclear. CDR1 is SNHLY, CDR2 FYNNEI, per germline. CDR3 length: 15 amino acids. The V end was cut by 4 bases, the J end by 0 bases, with 9 bases between. CDR3 DNA sequence: TGTGCCAGCAGTGGCCAGTTTGCAACTAATGAAAAACTGTTTTTT. Translation: CASSGQFATNEKLFF.

The rearrangement uses TRBV15 and TRBJ1-5, with D hard to call. With 0 bases removed from V and 1 base from J, the gap between germline ends came to 10 bases. CDR3 length: 16 residues. CDR1 is LNHNV and CDR2 is YYDKDF in the germline V gene (reference sequence). CDR3 coding DNA: TGTGCCACCAGCAGAGATCGAGGGCGAAGCAATCAGCCCCAGCATTTT. Amino acid sequence: CATSRDRGRSNQPQHF.

On this clone: Sequence at one end of the junction differs from germline and may be a read error. V usage is TRBV27 and J usage is TRBJ2-3; D remains ambiguous. Looked up from germline, CDR1 is MNHEY and CDR2 is SMNVEV (reference sequence). This CDR3 is 13 amino acids long. The CDR3 nucleotides are TGTGTCAGCAGTACTCCTTCCACAGATACGCAGTATTTT. This codes for CVSSTPSTDTQYF.